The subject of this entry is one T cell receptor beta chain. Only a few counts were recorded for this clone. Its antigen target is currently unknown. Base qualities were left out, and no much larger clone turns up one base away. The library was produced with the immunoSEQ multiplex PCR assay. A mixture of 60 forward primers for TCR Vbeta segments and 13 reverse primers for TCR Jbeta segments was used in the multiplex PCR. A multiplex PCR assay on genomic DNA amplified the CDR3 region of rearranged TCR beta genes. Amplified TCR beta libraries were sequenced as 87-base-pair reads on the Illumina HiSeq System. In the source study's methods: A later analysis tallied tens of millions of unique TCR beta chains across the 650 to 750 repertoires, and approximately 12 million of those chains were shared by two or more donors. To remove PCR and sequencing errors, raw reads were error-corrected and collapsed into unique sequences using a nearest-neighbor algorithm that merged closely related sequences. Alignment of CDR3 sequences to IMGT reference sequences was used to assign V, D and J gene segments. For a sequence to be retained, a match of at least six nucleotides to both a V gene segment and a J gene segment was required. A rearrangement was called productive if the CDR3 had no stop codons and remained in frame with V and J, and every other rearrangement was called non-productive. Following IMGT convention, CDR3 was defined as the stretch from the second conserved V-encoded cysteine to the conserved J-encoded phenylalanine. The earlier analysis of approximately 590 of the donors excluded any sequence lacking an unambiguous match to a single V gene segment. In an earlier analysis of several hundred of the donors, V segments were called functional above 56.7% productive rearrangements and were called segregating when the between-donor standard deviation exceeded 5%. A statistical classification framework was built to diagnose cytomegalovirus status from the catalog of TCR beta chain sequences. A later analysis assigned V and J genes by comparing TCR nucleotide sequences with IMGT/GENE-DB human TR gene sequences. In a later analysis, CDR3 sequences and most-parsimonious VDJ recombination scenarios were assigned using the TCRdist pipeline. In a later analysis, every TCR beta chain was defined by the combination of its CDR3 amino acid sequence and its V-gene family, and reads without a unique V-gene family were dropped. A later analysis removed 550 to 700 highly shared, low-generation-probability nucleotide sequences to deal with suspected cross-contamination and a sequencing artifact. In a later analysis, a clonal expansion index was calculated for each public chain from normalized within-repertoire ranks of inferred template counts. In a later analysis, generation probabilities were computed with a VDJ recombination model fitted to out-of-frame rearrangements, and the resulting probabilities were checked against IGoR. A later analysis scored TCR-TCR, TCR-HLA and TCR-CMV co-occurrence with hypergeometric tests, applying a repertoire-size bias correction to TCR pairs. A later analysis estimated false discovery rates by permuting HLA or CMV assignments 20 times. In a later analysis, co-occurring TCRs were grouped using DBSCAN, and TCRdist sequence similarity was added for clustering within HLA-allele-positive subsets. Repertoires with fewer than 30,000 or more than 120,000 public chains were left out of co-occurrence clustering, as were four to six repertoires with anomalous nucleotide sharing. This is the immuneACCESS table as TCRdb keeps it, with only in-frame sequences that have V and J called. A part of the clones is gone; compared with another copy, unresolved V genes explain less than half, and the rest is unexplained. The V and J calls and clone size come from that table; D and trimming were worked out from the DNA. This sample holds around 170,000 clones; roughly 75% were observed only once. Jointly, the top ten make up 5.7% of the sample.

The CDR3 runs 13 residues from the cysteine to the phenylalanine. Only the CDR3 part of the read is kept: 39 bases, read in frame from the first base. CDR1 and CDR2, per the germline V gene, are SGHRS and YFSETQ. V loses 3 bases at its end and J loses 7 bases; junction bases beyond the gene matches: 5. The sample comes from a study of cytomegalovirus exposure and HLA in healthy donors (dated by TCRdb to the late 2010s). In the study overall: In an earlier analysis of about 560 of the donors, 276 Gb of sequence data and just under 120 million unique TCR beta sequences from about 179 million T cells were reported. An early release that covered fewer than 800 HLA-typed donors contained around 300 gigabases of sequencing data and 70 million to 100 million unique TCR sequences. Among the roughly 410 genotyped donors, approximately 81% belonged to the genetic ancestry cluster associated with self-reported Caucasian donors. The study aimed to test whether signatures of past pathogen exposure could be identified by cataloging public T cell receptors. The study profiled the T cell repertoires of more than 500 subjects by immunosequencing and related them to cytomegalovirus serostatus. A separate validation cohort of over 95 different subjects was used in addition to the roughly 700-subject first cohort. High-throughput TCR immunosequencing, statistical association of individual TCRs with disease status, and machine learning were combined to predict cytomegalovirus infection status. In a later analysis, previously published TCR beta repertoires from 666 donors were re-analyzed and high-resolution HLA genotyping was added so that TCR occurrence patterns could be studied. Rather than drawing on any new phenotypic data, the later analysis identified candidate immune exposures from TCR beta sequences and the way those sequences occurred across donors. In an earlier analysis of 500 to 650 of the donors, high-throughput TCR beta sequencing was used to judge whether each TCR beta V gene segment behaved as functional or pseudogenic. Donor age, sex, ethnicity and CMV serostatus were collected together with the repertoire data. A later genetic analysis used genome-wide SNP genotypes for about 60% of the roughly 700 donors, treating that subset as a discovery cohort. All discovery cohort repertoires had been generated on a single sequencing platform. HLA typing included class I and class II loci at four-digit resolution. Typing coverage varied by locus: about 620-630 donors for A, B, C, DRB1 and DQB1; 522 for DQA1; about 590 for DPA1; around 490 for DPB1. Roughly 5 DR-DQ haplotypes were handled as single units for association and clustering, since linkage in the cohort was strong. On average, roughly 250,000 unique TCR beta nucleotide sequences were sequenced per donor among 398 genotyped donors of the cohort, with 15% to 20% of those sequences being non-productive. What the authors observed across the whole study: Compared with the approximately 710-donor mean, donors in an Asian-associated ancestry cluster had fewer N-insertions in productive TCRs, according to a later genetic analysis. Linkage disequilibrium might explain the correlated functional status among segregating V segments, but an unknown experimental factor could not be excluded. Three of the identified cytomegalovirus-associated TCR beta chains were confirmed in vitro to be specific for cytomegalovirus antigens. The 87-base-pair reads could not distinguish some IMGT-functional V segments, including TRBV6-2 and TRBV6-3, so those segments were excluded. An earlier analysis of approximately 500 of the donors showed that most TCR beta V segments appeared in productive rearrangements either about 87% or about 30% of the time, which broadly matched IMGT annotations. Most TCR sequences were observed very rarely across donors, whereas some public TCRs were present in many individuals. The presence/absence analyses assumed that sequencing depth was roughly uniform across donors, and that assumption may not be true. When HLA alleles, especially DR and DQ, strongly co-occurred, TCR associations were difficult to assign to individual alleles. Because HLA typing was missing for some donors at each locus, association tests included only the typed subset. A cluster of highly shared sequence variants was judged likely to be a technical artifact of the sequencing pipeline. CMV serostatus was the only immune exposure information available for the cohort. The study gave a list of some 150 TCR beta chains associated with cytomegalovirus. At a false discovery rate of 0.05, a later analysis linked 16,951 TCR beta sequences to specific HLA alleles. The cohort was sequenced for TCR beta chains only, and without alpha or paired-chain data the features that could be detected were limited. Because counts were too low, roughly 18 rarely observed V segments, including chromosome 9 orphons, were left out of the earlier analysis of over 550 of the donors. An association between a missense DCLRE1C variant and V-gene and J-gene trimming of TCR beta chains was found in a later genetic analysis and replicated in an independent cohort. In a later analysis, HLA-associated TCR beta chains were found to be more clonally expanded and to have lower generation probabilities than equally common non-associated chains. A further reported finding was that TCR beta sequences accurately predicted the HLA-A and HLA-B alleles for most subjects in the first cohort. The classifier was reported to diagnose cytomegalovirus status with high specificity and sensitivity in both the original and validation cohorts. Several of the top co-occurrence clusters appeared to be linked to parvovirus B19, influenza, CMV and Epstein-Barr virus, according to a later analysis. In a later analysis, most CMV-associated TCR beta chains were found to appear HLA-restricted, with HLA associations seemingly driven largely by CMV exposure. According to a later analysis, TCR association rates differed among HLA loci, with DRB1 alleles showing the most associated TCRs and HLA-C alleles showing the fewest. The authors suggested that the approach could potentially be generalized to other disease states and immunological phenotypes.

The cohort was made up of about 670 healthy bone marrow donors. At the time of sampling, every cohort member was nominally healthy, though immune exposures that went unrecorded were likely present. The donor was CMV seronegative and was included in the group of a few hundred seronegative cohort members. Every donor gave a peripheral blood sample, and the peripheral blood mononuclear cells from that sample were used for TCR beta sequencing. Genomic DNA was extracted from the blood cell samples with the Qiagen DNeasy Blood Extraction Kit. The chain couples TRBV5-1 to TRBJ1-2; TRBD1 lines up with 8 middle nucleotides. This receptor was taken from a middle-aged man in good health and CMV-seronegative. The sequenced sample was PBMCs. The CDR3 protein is CASSYDRGPGYTF. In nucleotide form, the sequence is TGCGCCAGCAGCTATGACAGGGGACCTGGCTACACCTTC.